The T cell receptor beta chain described here comes from a study of early T cells in non-severe SARS-CoV-2 infection. MiXCR, applied by TCRdb to the 5' RACE reads, yields one record per CDR3 protein. The sample yields 80,000 to 100,000 distinct CDR3 sequences, 9% to 15% seen once. This CDR3 spans 12 amino acids. Germline lookup yields CDR1 LGHDT and CDR2 YNNKEL (reference sequence). Trimming pared 5 bases from V and 6 bases from J, leaving 9 bases between. The chain carries TRBV3-1 and TRBJ2-3; D gene unclear. The TCR originated in an adult who was a healthcare worker with PCR-confirmed SARS-CoV-2 infection or an uninfected control (not recorded which). The sequencing input was whole blood. The chain's CDR3 is CASSDLEDTQYF. CDR3 bases: TGTGCCAGCAGCGACTTGGAGGATACGCAGTATTTT.